This T cell receptor beta chain was captured by sequencing in a study of blood T cell repertoires in COVID-19. Turning to the study itself: Some COVID-19 samples were acute and others convalescent; all came from the United States, Italy and Spain.

From germline, CDR1 is SGDLS and CDR2 YYNGEE. V was pared by 3 bases and J by 4 bases, with 1 base of the junction left unmatched. The CDR3 extends over 13 amino acids. The table came from immunoSEQ multiplex PCR; TCRdb's copy has only in-frame clones and leaves some out. Of 300,000 or so clones in the sample, about 85% were seen once. Grouping used clinical history reported by participants in a survey and questionnaire. The chain couples TRBV9 to TRBJ1-2; 9 bases match TRBD1. The receptor was isolated from a woman aged 25 to 39 who had recovered from COVID-19. What was sequenced was PBMCs or T cells enriched from blood (not recorded which). The CDR3 DNA is TGTGCCAGCAGCGGGGACAGGGTCTATGGCTACACCTTC. It specifies CASSGDRVYGYTF.